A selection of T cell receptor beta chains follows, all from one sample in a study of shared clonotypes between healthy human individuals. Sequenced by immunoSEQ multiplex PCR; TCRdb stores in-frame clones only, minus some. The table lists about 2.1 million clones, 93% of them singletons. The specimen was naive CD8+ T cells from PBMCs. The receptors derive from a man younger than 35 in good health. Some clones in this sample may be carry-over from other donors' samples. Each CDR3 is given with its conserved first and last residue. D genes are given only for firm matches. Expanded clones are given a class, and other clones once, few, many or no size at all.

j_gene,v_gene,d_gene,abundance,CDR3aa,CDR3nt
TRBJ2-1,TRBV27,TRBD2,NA,CASSLLRWGTSGYNEQFF,TGTGCCAGCAGTTTATTAAGATGGGGGACTAGCGGCTACAATGAGCAGTTCTTC
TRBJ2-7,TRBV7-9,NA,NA,CASSGGIFSYEQYF,TGTGCCAGCAGCGGCGGGATCTTCTCCTACGAGCAGTACTTC
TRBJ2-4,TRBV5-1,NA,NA,CASSLGTHYAKNIQYF,TGCGCCAGCAGCTTGGGGACACACTACGCCAAAAACATTCAGTACTTC
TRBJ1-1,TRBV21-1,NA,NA,CASSKSYRQGSEAFF,TGTGCCAGCAGCAAATCTTACCGACAGGGCTCTGAAGCTTTCTTT
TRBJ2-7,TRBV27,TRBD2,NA,CASSLSLAATTYEQYF,TGTGCCAGCAGTTTATCCCTAGCGGCGACAACCTACGAGCAGTACTTC
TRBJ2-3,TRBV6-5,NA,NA,CASSYSIEYTQYF,TGTGCCAGCAGTTACTCGATCGAGTATACGCAGTATTTT
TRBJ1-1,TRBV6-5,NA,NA,CASRRPKGTEAFF,TGTGCCAGCCGGAGACCAAAGGGCACTGAAGCTTTCTTT
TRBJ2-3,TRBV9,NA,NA,CASSVGLTDTQYF,TGTGCCAGCAGCGTAGGCCTAACAGATACGCAGTATTTT
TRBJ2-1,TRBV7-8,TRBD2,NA,CASSFPGLADNEQFF,TGTGCCAGCAGCTTTCCGGGACTAGCGGACAATGAGCAGTTCTTC
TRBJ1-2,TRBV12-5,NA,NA,CASGWGNNYGYTF,TGTGCTAGTGGTTGGGGCAATAACTATGGCTACACCTTC
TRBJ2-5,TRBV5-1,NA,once,CASSSGTVRQETQYF,TGCGCCAGCAGCTCCGGGACTGTCCGACAAGAGACCCAGTACTTC
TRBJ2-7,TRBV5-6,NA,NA,CASSFGGSSYEQYF,TGTGCCAGCAGCTTTGGGGGGAGTTCTTACGAGCAGTACTTC
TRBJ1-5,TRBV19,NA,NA,CASYAEHSNQPQHF,TGTGCCAGTTACGCCGAGCATAGCAATCAGCCCCAGCATTTT
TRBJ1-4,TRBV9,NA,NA,CASSDPRGGETNEKLFF,TGTGCCAGCAGCGACCCCCGGGGGGGGGAGACTAATGAAAAACTGTTTTTT
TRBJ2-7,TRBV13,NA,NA,CASSFGRATYEQYF,TGTGCCAGCAGCTTTGGCAGGGCCACCTACGAGCAGTACTTC
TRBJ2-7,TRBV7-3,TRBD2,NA,CASSPNTSGVFSYEQYF,TGTGCCAGCAGTCCCAATACTAGCGGCGTTTTCTCCTACGAGCAGTACTTC
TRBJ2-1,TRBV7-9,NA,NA,CASSWAQGYEQFF,TGTGCCAGCAGCTGGGCGCAGGGGTATGAGCAGTTCTTC
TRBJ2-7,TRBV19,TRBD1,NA,CASSSRQGLNEQYF,TGTGCCAGTAGTAGCAGACAGGGTTTGAACGAGCAGTACTTC
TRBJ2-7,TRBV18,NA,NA,CASSSVPVRDNSYEQYF,TGTGCCAGCTCATCGGTCCCAGTCCGGGACAACTCCTACGAGCAGTACTTC
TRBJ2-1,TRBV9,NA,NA,CASSVVTQAPYNEQFF,TGTGCCAGCAGCGTGGTTACGCAGGCCCCCTACAATGAGCAGTTCTTC
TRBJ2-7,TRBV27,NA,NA,CASRSLGLAHEQYF,TGTGCCAGCAGGTCTTTGGGGTTAGCGCACGAGCAGTACTTC
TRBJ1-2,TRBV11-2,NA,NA,CASSLGGAYGYTF,TGTGCCAGCAGCTTAGGAGGAGCCTATGGCTACACCTTC
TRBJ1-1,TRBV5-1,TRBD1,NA,CASSFRQGMNTEAFF,TGCGCCAGCAGCTTCCGACAGGGTATGAACACTGAAGCTTTCTTT
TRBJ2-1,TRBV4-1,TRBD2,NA,CASSQGGRREGYNEQFF,TGCGCCAGCAGCCAAGGGGGTCGGCGGGAGGGCTACAATGAGCAGTTCTTC
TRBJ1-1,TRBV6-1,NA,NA,CASPRGSGLLSEAFF,TGTGCCAGCCCCCGGGGGAGTGGGCTGTTATCTGAAGCTTTCTTT
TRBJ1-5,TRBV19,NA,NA,CASSTRDRLDQPQHF,TGTGCCAGTAGCACCCGGGACCGACTGGATCAGCCCCAGCATTTT
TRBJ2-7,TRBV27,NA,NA,CASSRGLLVYKQYF,TGTGCCAGCAGCAGGGGTTTACTCGTGTACAAGCAGTACTTC
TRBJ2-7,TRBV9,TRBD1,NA,CASSVTGGISAEQYF,TGTGCCAGCAGCGTGACAGGGGGAATTTCAGCCGAGCAGTACTTC
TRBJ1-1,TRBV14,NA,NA,CASSQGALMNTEAFF,TGTGCCAGCAGCCAAGGGGCCCTTATGAACACTGAAGCTTTCTTT
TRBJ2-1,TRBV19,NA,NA,CASSINSNEQFF,TGTGCCAGTAGTATAAATAGCAATGAGCAGTTCTTC
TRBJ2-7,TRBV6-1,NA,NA,CASISGTLHEQYF,TGTGCCAGCATTTCCGGGACCCTCCACGAGCAGTACTTC
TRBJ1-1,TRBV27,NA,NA,CASSLLSSTEAFF,TGTGCCAGCAGTTTACTATCCAGCACTGAAGCTTTCTTT
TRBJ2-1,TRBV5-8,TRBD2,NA,CASSWGLAGGDEQFF,TGTGCCAGCAGCTGGGGACTAGCGGGAGGAGATGAGCAGTTCTTC
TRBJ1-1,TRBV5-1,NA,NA,CASSLVSVGPEAFF,TGCGCCAGCAGCTTGGTGTCCGTTGGTCCTGAAGCTTTCTTT
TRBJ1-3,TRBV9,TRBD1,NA,CASSVGRGLSSGNTIYF,TGTGCCAGCAGCGTAGGCAGGGGGCTAAGCTCTGGAAACACCATATATTTT
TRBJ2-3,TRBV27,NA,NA,CASSLDPAGTDTQYF,TGTGCCAGCAGTTTAGATCCGGCTGGCACAGATACGCAGTATTTT
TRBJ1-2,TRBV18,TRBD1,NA,CASSAFPGQGSGDYYGYTF,TGTGCCAGCTCAGCCTTTCCGGGACAGGGTTCGGGGGACTACTATGGCTACACCTTC
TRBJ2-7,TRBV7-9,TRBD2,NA,CASSWARGWEQYF,TGTGCCAGCAGCTGGGCGCGGGGGTGGGAGCAGTACTTC
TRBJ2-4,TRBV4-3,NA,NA,CASSEDLGWGKNIQYF,TGCGCCAGCAGCGAAGACCTAGGGTGGGGCAAAAACATTCAGTACTTC